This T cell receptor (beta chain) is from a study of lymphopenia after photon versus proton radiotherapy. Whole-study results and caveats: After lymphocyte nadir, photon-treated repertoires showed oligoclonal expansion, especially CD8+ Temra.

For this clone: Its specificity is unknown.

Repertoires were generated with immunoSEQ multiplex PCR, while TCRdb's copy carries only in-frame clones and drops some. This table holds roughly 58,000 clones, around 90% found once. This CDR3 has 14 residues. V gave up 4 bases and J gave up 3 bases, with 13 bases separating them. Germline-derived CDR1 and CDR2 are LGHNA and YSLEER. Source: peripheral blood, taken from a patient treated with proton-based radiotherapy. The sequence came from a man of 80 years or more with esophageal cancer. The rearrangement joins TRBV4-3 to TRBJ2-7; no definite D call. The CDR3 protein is CASSPHLGNYEQYF. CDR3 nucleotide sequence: TGCGCCAGCAGCCCCCACCTGGGAAACTACGAGCAGTACTTC.